The present TCR beta chain was sequenced within a study of glioma-infiltrating T cells after dendritic cell vaccination. Overall study context: Monocyte-derived dendritic cells, cultured about 7 days with IL-4 and GM-CSF, were pulsed with autologous tumor lysate. Patients received three intradermal dendritic cell vaccine injections at biweekly intervals.

The PCR used 60 V beta and 13 J beta primers. TCRdb keeps only in-frame clones here, not all; method: immunoSEQ multiplex PCR. Counted here are 90,000 to 95,000 clones, more than 80% occurring once; the ten biggest clones make up approximately 2%. This clone was observed a single time. The V gene's germline CDR1 is LNHDA and CDR2 SQIVND (reference sequence). The CDR3 consists of 16 residues. V trimming: 7 bases; J trimming: 0 bases; junction bases outside the gene matches: 7. The time point here: after dendritic cell vaccination, including at tumor progression/relapse. Before vaccination, two weeks after the third vaccination, and at progression, PBMC were collected.

This sequence originates from a human donor with glioblastoma. The sample consisted of blood, taken after dendritic cell vaccination. This chain uses TRBV19 with TRBJ2-4, with 9 bases identical to TRBD1. CDR3 loop: CASIGDRALAKNIQYF. CDR3 DNA: TGTGCCAGTATCGGGGACAGGGCGCTAGCCAAAAACATTCAGTACTTC.